Ten or more counts support the clone carrying this TCR beta chain. Its antigen is undetermined. This specimen belongs to a study of T-cell reconstitution after alpha-beta-depleted transplantation in children. General study points: Counts and diversity of T cells one year after transplant came mostly from newly produced T cells. Reportedly, alpha-beta T cells present about two months post-transplant originated from several hundred expanded clones of graft origin. TCRbeta diversity was high at day 60 in some patients (a result of surviving recipient T cells and thymic progenitors).

The TCRbeta library was prepared with unique molecular identifiers. One entry per CDR3 protein results from TCRdb running MiXCR on the PCR reads. The sample shows about 980,000 distinct CDR3 sequences, 25% to 35% of them seen only once. Germline CDR1 is DFQATT and CDR2 is SNEGSKA (reference sequence). The CDR3 extends over 14 amino acids. With 5 bases removed from V and 3 bases from J, the gap between germline ends came to 14 bases. The sequence was collected from a boy in the first two years of life who had a stem cell transplant for SCID, so the T cells may come from the graft donor. The material sequenced was PBMCs, mostly from graft donor cells, taken 360 days after TCRalphabeta/CD19-depleted stem cell transplant. The chain carries TRBV20-1 and TRBJ2-1; D is ambiguous. The CDR3 nucleotides are TGCAGTGCTGGAAAGGCGGTAAGCTACAATGAGCAGTTCTTC. Protein product: CSAGKAVSYNEQFF.